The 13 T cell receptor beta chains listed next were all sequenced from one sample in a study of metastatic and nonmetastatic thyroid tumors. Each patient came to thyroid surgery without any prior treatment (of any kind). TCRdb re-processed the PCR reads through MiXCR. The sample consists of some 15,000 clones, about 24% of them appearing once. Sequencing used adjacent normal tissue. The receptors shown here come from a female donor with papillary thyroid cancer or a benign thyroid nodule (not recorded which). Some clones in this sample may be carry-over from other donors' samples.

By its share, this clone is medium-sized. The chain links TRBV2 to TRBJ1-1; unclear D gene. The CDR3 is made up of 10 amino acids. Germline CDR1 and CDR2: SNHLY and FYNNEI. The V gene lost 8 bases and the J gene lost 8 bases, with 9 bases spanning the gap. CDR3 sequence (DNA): TGTGCCAGCGTCGTGGTGGAAGCTTTCTTT. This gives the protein CASVVVEAFF.

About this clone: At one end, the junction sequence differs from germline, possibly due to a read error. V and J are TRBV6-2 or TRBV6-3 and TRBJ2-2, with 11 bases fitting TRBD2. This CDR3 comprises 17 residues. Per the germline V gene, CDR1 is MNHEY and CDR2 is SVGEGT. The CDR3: CARSWTSGLSGTGELFF. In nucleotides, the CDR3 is TGTGCCAGAAGTTGGACTAGCGGGCTCTCGGGCACCGGCGAGCTGTTTTTT.

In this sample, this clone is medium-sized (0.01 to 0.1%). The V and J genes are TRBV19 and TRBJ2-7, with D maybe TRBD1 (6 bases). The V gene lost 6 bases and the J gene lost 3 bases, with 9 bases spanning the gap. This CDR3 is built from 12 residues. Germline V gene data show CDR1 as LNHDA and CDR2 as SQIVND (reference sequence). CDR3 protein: CASSQTGYEQYF. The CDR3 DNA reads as TGTGCCAGTAGCCAGACAGGCTACGAGCAGTACTTC.

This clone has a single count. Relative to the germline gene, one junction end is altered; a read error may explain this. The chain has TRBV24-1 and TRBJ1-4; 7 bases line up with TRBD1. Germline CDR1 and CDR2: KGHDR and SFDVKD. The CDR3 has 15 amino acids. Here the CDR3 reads CATSPGRYQGGKLFF. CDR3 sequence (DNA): TGCGCCACCAGTCCGGGTCGCTACCAGGGGGGAAAACTATTTTTT.

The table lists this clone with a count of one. CDR3 residues: CASSLEAGLAGVGVYGETQYF. The CDR3, as DNA: TGTGCCAGCAGCTTAGAGGCTGGACTAGCGGGAGTAGGTGTATATGGGGAGACCCAGTACTTC. The chain recombines TRBV11-1 with TRBJ2-5, with 13 bases matching TRBD2. Trimming removed 1 base from V and 5 bases from J; junction bases left unmatched: 19. This CDR3 has 21 residues. Germline assignment: CDR1 SGHAT and CDR2 FQDESV (reference sequence).

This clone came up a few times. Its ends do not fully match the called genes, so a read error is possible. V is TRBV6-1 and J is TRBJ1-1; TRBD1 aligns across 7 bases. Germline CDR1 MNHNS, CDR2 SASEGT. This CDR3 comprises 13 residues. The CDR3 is CASIPRQGTESFF. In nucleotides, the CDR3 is TGTGCCAGCATCCCCAGACAGGGTACTGAATCTTTCTTT.

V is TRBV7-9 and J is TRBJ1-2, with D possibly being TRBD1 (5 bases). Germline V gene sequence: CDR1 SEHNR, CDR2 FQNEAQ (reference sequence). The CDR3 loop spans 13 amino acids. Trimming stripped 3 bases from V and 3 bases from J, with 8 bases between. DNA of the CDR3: TGTGCCAGCAGCTTGGGGGTGGACTATGGCTACACCTTC. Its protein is CASSLGVDYGYTF.

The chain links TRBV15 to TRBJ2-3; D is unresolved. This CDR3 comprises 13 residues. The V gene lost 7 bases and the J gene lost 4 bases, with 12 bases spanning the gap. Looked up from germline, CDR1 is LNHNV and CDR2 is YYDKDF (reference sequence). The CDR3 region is CATISGVPDTQYF. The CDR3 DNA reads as TGTGCCACCATCAGTGGAGTGCCAGATACGCAGTATTTT.

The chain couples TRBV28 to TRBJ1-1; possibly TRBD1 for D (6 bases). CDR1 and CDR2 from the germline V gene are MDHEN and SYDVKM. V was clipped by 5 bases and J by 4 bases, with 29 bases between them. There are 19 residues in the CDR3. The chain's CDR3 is CASSEWGGLTQKLSTEAFF. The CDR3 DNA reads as TGTGCCAGCAGTGAATGGGGGGGCCTCACCCAAAAATTGAGCACTGAAGCTTTCTTT.

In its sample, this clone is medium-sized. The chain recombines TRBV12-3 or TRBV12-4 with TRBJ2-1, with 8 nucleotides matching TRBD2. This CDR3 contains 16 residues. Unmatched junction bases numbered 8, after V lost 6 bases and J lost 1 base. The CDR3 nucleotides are TGTGCCAGCAGAACCCGGGTAGCGGGATCCTACAATGAGCAGTTCTTC. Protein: CASRTRVAGSYNEQFF.

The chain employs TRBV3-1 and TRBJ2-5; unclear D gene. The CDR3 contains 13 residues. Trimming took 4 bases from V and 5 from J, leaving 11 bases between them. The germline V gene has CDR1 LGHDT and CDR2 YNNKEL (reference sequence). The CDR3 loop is CASSLTRVETQYF. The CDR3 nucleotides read TGTGCCAGCAGCCTCACCCGGGTGGAGACCCAGTACTTC.

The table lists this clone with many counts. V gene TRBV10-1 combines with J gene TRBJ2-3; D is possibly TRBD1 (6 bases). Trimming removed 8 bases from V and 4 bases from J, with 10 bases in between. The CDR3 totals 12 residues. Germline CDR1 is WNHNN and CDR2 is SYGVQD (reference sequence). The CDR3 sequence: CASSDSPDTQYF. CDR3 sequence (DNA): TGCGCCAGCTCGGACAGTCCAGATACGCAGTATTTT.

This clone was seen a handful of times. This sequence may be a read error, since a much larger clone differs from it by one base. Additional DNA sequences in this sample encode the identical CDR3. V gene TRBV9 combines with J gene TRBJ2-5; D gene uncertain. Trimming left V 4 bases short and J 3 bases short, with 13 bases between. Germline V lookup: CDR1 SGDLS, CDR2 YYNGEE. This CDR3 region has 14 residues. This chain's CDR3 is CASSPPAGEETQYF. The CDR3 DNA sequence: TGTGCCAGCAGCCCTCCGGCTGGAGAAGAGACCCAGTACTTC.